This entry describes one T cell receptor beta chain. Antigen unknown. These data are taken from a study of shared clonotypes between healthy human individuals. Study-level points and caveats: Rarefaction curves obtained for sorted subsets showed sequencing incomplete despite large depth.

CDR3 length: 17 amino acids. Looked up from germline, CDR1 is MNHEY and CDR2 is SMNVEV (reference sequence). Losses at the gene ends were 0 bases for V and 3 bases for J; bases not matched to a gene: 7. The data were produced by immunoSEQ multiplex PCR, yet TCRdb's version contains in-frame clones alone and is incomplete. The table has some 2,000,000 clones, 85% to 95% seen once. The sequenced sample was naive CD4+ T cells sorted from blood. Subset given: CD45RA+ positively selected. This rearrangement joins TRBV27 to TRBJ2-7; 11 bases agree with TRBD2. The source is a man between 18 and 35 years old in good health. CDR3 loop: CASSLSSLAGAYYEQYF. In nucleotides, the CDR3 is TGTGCCAGCAGTTTATCCTCACTAGCGGGGGCTTACTACGAGCAGTACTTC.